This TCR beta chain was identified in a study of regulatory T cells in long-lasting Graves disease. The sample's time point: persistent/refractory GD, antithyroid drugs over 5 years with positive TRAb. Construction of the TCR library relied on RNA isolated from PBMCs. For TCR beta, libraries came from iRepertoire HTBI primers and Arm-PCR of CDR3 regions. Each CDR3 protein is one row after TCRdb ran MiXCR on the multiplex PCR reads. The sample includes about 660,000 distinct CDR3 sequences, around 30% of them seen just once. The starting material was peripheral blood mononuclear cells (PBMCs), obtained when the disease was refractory, from a patient treated with antithyroid drugs. The receptor was isolated from a female donor with Graves disease.

DNA of the CDR3: TGTGCCAGCAGCCTTAGAGTCGGGGCTAAGAACACTGAAGCTTTCTTT. This gives the protein CASSLRVGAKNTEAFF. This chain joins TRBV7-9 and TRBJ1-1, with a tentative D call TRBD1 (5 bases). The V gene's germline CDR1 is SEHNR and CDR2 FQNEAQ (reference sequence). Trimming pared 5 bases from V and 1 base from J, leaving 17 bases between. This CDR3 is built from 16 residues. Supplemented by reference TRBV7-9 and TRBJ1-1, the full variable domain reads DTGVSQNPRHKITKRGQNVTFRCDPISEHNRLYWYRQTLGQGPEFLTYFQNEAQLEKSRLLSDRFSAERPKGSFSTLEIQRTEQGDSAMYLCASSLRVGAKNTEAFFGQGTRLTVV.